One and the same sample provided the 5 T cell receptor beta chains below, sequenced in a study of radiotherapy plus CTLA-4 blockade in lung cancer. Profiling relied on immunoSEQ multiplex PCR, and the TCRdb table lists in-frame clones only, not all of them. The repertoire holds about 77,000 clones, with just under 75% as singletons. The sequences come from peripheral blood, collected from a patient treated with radiotherapy plus ipilimumab. Every receptor here comes from a human donor with non-small cell lung cancer whose response to radiotherapy plus ipilimumab could not be evaluated.

Regarding this clone: A read error may produce the germline difference seen at one junction end. The chain is built from TRBV4-1 and TRBJ2-2, with a possible D match to TRBD2 (5 bases). The germline CDR1 and CDR2 sequences are MGHRA and YSYEKL. CDR3 size: 14 residues. CDR3 in amino acids: CASSHERRDRGAVF. In DNA form, the CDR3 reads TGCGCCAGCAGCCATGAGCGACGAGACCGGGGAGCTGTTTTT.

The chain is built from TRBV5-1 and TRBJ1-1; D not resolved. Trimming left V 0 bases short and J 1 base short, with 4 bases between. Germline V gives CDR1 SGHRS, CDR2 YFSETQ. This CDR3 contains 13 residues. DNA for the CDR3: TGCGCCAGCAGCTTGGATCGGAACACTGAAGCTTTCTTT. Encoded protein: CASSLDRNTEAFF.

CDR3 in amino acids: CASSPTSGGTDTQYF. DNA of the CDR3: TGCGCCAGCAGTCCGACTAGCGGGGGCACAGATACGCAGTATTTT. V and J are TRBV10-1 and TRBJ2-3, with TRBD2 matching 11 bases. The CDR3 loop spans 15 amino acids. Germline CDR1 and CDR2: WNHNN and SYGVQD (reference sequence). The trim removed 5 bases at V and 1 base at J, leaving 2 bases unmatched.

This clone showed up just once. The CDR3 loop reads CASSTPQETQYF. CDR3 sequence (DNA): TGCGCCAGCAGCACACCCCAGGAGACCCAGTACTTC. The chain joins TRBV5-1 to TRBJ2-5; D is unresolved. The CDR3 is 12 amino acids. V was shortened by 4 bases and J by 5 bases, with 9 bases between the two germline ends. From germline, CDR1 is SGHRS and CDR2 YFSETQ.

This clone was seen a handful of times. The genes are TRBV11-2 and TRBJ1-2; 9 bases line up with TRBD1. The V gene's germline CDR1 is SGHAT and CDR2 FQNNGV. The length of the CDR3 is 19 residues. Trimming removed 5 bases from V and 4 bases from J; junction bases left unmatched: 20. CDR3: CASSPISSRDRARFYGYTF. The CDR3 bases are TGTGCCAGCAGCCCGATATCTAGTCGGGACAGGGCCAGATTCTATGGCTACACCTTC.